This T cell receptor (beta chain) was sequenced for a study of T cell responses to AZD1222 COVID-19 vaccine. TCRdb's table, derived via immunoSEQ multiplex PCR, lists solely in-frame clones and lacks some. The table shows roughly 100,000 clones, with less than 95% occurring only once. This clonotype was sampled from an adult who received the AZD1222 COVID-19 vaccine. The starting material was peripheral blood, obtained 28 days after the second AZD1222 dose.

The CDR3 bases are TGTGCCAGCAGCGCTACCCGTGGACAGGGGAGTGAGCAGTTCTTC. Translating gives CASSATRGQGSEQFF. The V and J genes are TRBV7-3 and TRBJ2-1, with 9 bases identical to TRBD1. V trimming: 5 bases; J trimming: 9 bases; junction bases outside the gene matches: 11. This CDR3 is 15 amino acids long. CDR1 is SGHTA, CDR2 FQGTGA, per germline.